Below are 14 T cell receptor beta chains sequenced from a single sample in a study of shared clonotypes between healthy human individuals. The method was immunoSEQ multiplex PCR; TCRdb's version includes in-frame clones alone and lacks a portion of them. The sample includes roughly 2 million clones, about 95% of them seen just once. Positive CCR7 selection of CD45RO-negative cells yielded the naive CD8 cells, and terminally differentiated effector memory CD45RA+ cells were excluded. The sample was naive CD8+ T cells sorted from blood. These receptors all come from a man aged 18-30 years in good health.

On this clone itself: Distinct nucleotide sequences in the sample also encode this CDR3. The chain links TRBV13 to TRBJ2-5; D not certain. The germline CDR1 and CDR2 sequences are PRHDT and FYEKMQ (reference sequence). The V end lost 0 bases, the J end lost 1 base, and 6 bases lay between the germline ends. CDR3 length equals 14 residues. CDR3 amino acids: CASSLGGPQETQYF. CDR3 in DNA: TGTGCCAGCAGCTTAGGGGGTCCCCAAGAGACCCAGTACTTC.

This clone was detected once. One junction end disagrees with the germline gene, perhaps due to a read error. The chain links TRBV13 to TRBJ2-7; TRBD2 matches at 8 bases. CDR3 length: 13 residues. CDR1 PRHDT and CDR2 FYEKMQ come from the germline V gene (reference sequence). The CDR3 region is CASSLGLADEQYF. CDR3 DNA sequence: TGTGCCAGCAGCCTAGGACTAGCTGACGAGCAGTACTTC.

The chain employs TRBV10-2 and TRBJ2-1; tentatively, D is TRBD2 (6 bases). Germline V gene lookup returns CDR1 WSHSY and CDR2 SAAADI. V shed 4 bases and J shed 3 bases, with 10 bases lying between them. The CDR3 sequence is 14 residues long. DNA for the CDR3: TGCGCCAGCAGTGGCGTAGCGGTCTACAATGAGCAGTTCTTC. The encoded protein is CASSGVAVYNEQFF.

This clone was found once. DNA of the CDR3: TGTGCCAGCAGCGCGTACACAGGGTATGGCTACACCTTC. Residues: CASSAYTGYGYTF. The J gene is TRBJ1-2, the V gene TRBV7-9; the D gene is possibly TRBD1 (6 bases). Germline assignment: CDR1 SEHNR and CDR2 FQNEAQ (reference sequence). The CDR3 covers 13 residues. V was cut by 5 bases and J by 5 bases, with 12 bases left in between.

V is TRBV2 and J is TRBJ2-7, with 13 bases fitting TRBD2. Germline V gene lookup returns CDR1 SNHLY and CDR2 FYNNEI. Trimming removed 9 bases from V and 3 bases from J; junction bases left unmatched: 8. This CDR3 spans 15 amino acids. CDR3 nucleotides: TGTGCCAGTCCGCGGCGGACTAGCGGGGGCTACGAGCAGTACTTC. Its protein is CASPRRTSGGYEQYF.

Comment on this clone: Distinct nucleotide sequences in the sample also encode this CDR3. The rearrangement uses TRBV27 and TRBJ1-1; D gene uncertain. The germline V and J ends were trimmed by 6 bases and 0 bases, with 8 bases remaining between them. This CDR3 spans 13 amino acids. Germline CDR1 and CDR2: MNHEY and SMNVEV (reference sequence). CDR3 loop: CASSSTLNTEAFF. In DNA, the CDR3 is TGTGCCAGCAGCTCGACGCTGAACACTGAAGCTTTCTTT.

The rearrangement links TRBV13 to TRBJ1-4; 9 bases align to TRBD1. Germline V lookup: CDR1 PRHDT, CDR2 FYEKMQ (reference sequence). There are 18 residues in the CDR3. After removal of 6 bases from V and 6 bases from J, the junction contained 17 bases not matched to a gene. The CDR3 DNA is TGTGCCAGCAGTCCTAACCCCGCGGACAGGGGACTCCATGAAAAACTGTTTTTT. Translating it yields CASSPNPADRGLHEKLFF.

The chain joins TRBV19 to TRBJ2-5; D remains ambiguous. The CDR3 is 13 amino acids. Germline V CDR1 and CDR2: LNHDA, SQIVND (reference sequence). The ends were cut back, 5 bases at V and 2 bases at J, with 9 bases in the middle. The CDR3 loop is CASSPYFQETQYF. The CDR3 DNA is TGTGCCAGTAGTCCGTATTTTCAAGAGACCCAGTACTTC.

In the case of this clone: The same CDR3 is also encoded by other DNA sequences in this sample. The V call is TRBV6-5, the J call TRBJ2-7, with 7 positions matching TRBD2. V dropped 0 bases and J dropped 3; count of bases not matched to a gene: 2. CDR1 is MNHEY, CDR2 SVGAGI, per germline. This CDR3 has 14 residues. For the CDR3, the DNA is TGTGCCAGCAGTTACTCCGGCGGGAGCTACGAGCAGTACTTC. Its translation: CASSYSGGSYEQYF.

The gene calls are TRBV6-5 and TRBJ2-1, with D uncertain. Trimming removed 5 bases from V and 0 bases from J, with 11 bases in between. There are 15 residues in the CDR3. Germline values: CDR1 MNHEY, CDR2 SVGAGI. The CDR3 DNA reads TGTGCCAGCAGTCCTAGTCAATACTCCTACAATGAGCAGTTCTTC. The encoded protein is CASSPSQYSYNEQFF.

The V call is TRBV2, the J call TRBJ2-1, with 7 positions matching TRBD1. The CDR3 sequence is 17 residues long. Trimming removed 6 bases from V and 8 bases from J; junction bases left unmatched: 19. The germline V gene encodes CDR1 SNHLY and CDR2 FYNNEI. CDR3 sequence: CASSIGLTGFGFDEQFF. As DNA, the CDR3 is TGTGCCAGCAGCATAGGACTGACAGGGTTCGGTTTCGATGAGCAGTTCTTC.

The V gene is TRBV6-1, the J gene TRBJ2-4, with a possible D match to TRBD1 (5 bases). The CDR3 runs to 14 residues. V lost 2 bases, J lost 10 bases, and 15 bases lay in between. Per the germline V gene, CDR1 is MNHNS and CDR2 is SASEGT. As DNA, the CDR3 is TGTGCCAGCAGTGAATTAGGGGCCCTAGTAATTCAGTACTTC. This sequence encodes CASSELGALVIQYF.

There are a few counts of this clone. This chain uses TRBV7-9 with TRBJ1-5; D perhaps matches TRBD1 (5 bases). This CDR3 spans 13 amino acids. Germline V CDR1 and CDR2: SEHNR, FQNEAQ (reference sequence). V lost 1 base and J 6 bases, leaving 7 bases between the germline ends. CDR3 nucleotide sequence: TGTGCCAGCAGCTTAGAGGGGAGTCAGCCCCAGCATTTT. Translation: CASSLEGSQPQHF.

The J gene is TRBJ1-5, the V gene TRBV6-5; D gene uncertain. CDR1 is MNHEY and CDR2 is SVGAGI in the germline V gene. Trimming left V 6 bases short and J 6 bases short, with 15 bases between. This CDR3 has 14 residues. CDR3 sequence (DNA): TGTGCCAGCAGAAATCAGTGGGAGGCTCAGCCCCAGCATTTT. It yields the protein CASRNQWEAQPQHF.